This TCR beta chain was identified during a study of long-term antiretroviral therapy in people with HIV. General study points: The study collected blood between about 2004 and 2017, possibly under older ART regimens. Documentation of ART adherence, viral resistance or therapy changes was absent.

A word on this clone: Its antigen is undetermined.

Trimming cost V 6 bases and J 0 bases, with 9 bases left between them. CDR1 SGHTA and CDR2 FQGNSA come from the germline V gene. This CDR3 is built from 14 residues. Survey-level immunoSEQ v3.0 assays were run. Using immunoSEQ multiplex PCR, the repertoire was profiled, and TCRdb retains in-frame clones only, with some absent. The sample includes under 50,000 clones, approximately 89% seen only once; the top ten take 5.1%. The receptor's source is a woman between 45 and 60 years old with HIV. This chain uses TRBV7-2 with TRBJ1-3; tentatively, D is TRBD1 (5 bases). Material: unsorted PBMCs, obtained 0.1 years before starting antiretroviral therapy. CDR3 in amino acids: CASSSTVSGNTIYF. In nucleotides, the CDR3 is TGTGCCAGCAGTTCGACAGTCTCTGGAAACACCATATATTTT.